The rows below give T cell receptor beta chains drawn from one sample of a study of cytomegalovirus exposure and HLA in healthy donors. Method: immunoSEQ multiplex PCR; TCRdb's copy keeps in-frame clones and lacks some. The sample shows some 130,000 clones, around four fifths of them seen only once. Input material: PBMCs. The source of these receptors is a woman in her 30s in good health and CMV-seronegative. CDR3s include the opening cysteine and the closing phenylalanine or tryptophan. The order of the fields is D gene, V gene, J gene, clone size, CDR3 DNA, CDR3 protein. D genes are given only for firm matches. Clone size is not always given. Where it is, it says once, few, many or a class for expanded clones.

-	TRBV27	TRBJ2-7	few	TGTGCCAGCTACAGCAACTCCTACGAGCAGTACTTC	CASYSNSYEQYF
-	TRBV9	TRBJ1-3	-	TGTGCCAGCAGCGTCGTAGATAACTCTGGAAACACCATATATTTT	CASSVVDNSGNTIYF
-	TRBV19	TRBJ1-2	-	TGTGCCAGTAGTATAACACTAAACTATGGCTACACCTTC	CASSITLNYGYTF
-	TRBV6-6	TRBJ1-3	-	TGTGCCAGCAAATTAAAGCGGGACTCTGGAAACACCATATATTTT	CASKLKRDSGNTIYF
TRBD1	TRBV5-1	TRBJ2-3	-	TGCGCCAGCAGCTTGGGACAGGGGGGACCAGATACGCAGTATTTT	CASSLGQGGPDTQYF
-	TRBV5-1	TRBJ2-3	once	TGCGCCAGCAGCTCCGATAGAACAGATACGCAGTATTTT	CASSSDRTDTQYF
-	TRBV11-2	TRBJ2-7	-	TGTGCCAGCAGGCCAGGGTCAACCTACGAGCAGTACTTC	CASRPGSTYEQYF
-	TRBV7-2	TRBJ1-1	-	TGTGCCAGCAGCCAAACAGGGATGGACACTGAAGCTTTCTTT	CASSQTGMDTEAFF
-	TRBV30	TRBJ2-2	-	TGTGCCTGGAGAGGCGGCCCGAACACCGGGGAGCTGTTTTTT	CAWRGGPNTGELFF
-	TRBV18	TRBJ2-7	once	TGTGCCAGCTCACCAACAGGCTACCGGGACGAGCAGTACTTC	CASSPTGYRDEQYF
-	TRBV28	TRBJ1-1	-	TGTGCCAGCAGCATAGACAGCATGAACACTGAAGCTTTCTTT	CASSIDSMNTEAFF
TRBD1	TRBV10-3	TRBJ1-1	-	TGTGCCATCAGTCAGGGGGTGAACACTGAAGCTTTCTTT	CAISQGVNTEAFF
-	TRBV10-3	TRBJ1-1	-	TGTGCCATCTGGGCAGGGGCCTTGAACACTGAAGCTTTCTTT	CAIWAGALNTEAFF
-	TRBV20-1	TRBJ1-1	-	TGCAGTGCTAGTGGGCAATCAGAAGCTTTCTTT	CSASGQSEAFF
-	TRBV7-9	TRBJ2-1	-	TGTGCCAGCCGAACAGGGCACTCCTACAATGAGCAGTTCTTC	CASRTGHSYNEQFF
TRBD1	TRBV4-2	TRBJ2-1	-	TGTGCCAGCAGCCAAGGGACAGGGGATTACAATGAGCAGTTCTTC	CASSQGTGDYNEQFF
TRBD1	TRBV10-1	TRBJ2-2	-	TGCGCCAGCAGTCGGACAGGGCCCCACGGGGAGCTGTTTTTT	CASSRTGPHGELFF
-	TRBV14	TRBJ2-3	-	TGTGCCAGCAGCCGCATAACGAAGGGGGGGCCTAGCACAGATACGCAGTATTTT	CASSRITKGGPSTDTQYF
-	TRBV27	TRBJ2-4	-	TGTGCCAGTCGGATGGCTTCGGGAAACATTCAGTACTTC	CASRMASGNIQYF
TRBD1	TRBV30	TRBJ2-7	once	TGTGCCTTCCTGCCAGGGACAGGGTCCTACGAGCAGTACTTC	CAFLPGTGSYEQYF
TRBD1	TRBV4-2	TRBJ2-3	-	TGTGCCAGCAGCCAAGATCTCGGGACAGTGAGCACAGATACGCAGTATTTT	CASSQDLGTVSTDTQYF
TRBD2	TRBV5-1	TRBJ2-1	-	TGCGCCAGCAGCCAGGGACTAGCGGGGGTTAATGAGCAGTTCTTC	CASSQGLAGVNEQFF
TRBD1	TRBV18	TRBJ1-5	-	TGTGCCAGCTCACCACAGGGGGCGAGCAATCAGCCCCAGCATTTT	CASSPQGASNQPQHF
TRBD2	TRBV2	TRBJ2-1	-	TGTGCCAGCAGTGAGTTCGGAGCGGGGGGGCTAGGGAATGAGCAGTTCTTC	CASSEFGAGGLGNEQFF
-	TRBV21-1	TRBJ1-6	-	TGTGCCAGCAGCAACTATCCGGGACAGGTAAGGAGCTCCTATAATTCACCCCTCCACTTT	CASSNYPGQVRSSYNSPLHF
TRBD2	TRBV7-2	TRBJ2-2	few	TGTGCCAGCAGCCCCCAATGGGGGGGTACCGGGGAGCTGTTTTTT	CASSPQWGGTGELFF
-	TRBV11-3	TRBJ2-5	-	TGTGCCAGCGGCCTACGGGGTGGGACCCAGTACTTC	CASGLRGGTQYF
-	TRBV18	TRBJ2-7	-	TGTGCCAGCTCACCACTGGCAGGGGGGTACGAGCAGTACTTC	CASSPLAGGYEQYF
TRBD1	TRBV13	TRBJ1-2	-	TGTGCCAGCAGCTCCAGGCCTGGGCAGGGGGCTCTCGGCTACACCTTC	CASSSRPGQGALGYTF
TRBD1	TRBV6-6	TRBJ1-5	-	TGTGCCAGCAGTGCCGGGACAGTTCAGCCCCAGCATTTT	CASSAGTVQPQHF
-	TRBV6-5	TRBJ2-3	-	TGTGCCATCTCGACTAGCACAGATACGCAGTATTTT	CAISTSTDTQYF
-	TRBV18	TRBJ2-3	-	TGTGCCAGCTCGGGGATCCGGGACAACATCGGGCCGCAGTATTTT	CASSGIRDNIGPQYF
-	TRBV7-6	TRBJ2-3	-	TGTGCCAGCAGCCGACAGGAAGATACGCAGTATTTT	CASSRQEDTQYF
-	TRBV27	TRBJ2-3	-	TGTGCCAGCAGCAACAGGGTTCGTGGTGGCACAGATACGCAGTATTTT	CASSNRVRGGTDTQYF
-	TRBV5-1	TRBJ2-7	-	TGCGCCAGCAGCGCAAGACAGATCCCTACCTACGAGCAGTACTTC	CASSARQIPTYEQYF
-	TRBV5-1	TRBJ1-1	few	TGCGCCAGCAGCCCACTTGGGCCAAACACTGAAGCTTTCTTT	CASSPLGPNTEAFF
-	TRBV7-2	TRBJ2-7	-	TGTGCCAGCAGCTTAGACCGAAGGAGCTACGAGCAGTACTTC	CASSLDRRSYEQYF
-	TRBV30	TRBJ1-4	-	TGTGCCTGGAGTGTGACAGTTACTAATGAAAAACTGTTTTTT	CAWSVTVTNEKLFF
-	TRBV11-2	TRBJ1-4	-	TGTGCCAGCAGCTTAGACGGGATGGGGACTAATGAAAAACTGTTTTTT	CASSLDGMGTNEKLFF
-	TRBV18	TRBJ2-7	-	TGTGCCAGCTCACTCTCATCGGCGGCGGGCTACGAGCAGTACTTC	CASSLSSAAGYEQYF
-	TRBV7-2	TRBJ2-7	-	TGTGCCAGCACCCCCCGGAGGGGAACCTACGAGCAGTACTTC	CASTPRRGTYEQYF
-	TRBV18	TRBJ1-6	many	TGTGCCAGCTCACCACCGGGCAGGGTCGGTTCACCCCTCCACTTT	CASSPPGRVGSPLHF
TRBD2	TRBV4-3	TRBJ2-7	-	TGCGCCAGCAGCCAAGATGGGGCGGGGGGCCGCGAGCAGTACTTC	CASSQDGAGGREQYF
-	TRBV7-3	TRBJ2-3	-	TGTGCCAGCAGCTTAAGTTCGCTCCGGGATACGCAGTATTTT	CASSLSSLRDTQYF
-	TRBV15	TRBJ1-6	-	TGTGCCACCAGCGTAAGCAGGGATTCACCCCTCCACTTT	CATSVSRDSPLHF
-	TRBV7-8	TRBJ1-2	-	TGTGCCAGCAGCTTAGCGGCCTATGGCTACACCTTC	CASSLAAYGYTF
-	TRBV5-1	TRBJ1-2	-	TGCGCCAGCAGCTTGGGAGGAGGGGCGGACTATGGCTACACCTTC	CASSLGGGADYGYTF
-	TRBV28	TRBJ1-6	-	TGTGCCAGCAGTTCCCTCACAGGGACTAATTCACCCCTCCACTTT	CASSSLTGTNSPLHF